A single TCR beta chain is shown here with its context. The data stem from a study of blood T cell repertoires in COVID-19. Whole-study context: The study drew acute and convalescent COVID-19 samples from the United States, Italy and Spain. Sample material is recorded as cDNA or gDNA derived from T cells, B-cell-depleted T cells, or PBMCs.

The CDR3 covers 18 residues. The J segment lost 7 bases and the V segment lost 1 base, leaving 11 bases of the junction unmatched. Per germline, CDR1 KGHSH and CDR2 LQKENI. As processed by the authors: Counts of nucleated cells, estimated from reference gene primer amplification, were obtained. TCRdb's copy holds only in-frame clones and misses some; the assay was immunoSEQ multiplex PCR. D and trimming were read from the DNA, whereas the V and J calls and clone size are those reported in that table. The sample has over 60,000 clones, 65% to 85% seen once. The genes are TRBV18 and TRBJ2-1; 12 positions match TRBD2. The sequence came from a man older than 75 with active or convalescent COVID-19. The sample was peripheral blood. The CDR3 loop is CASSPRPPASGRANEQFF. The CDR3 DNA follows: TGTGCCAGCTCACCACGGCCCCCTGCTAGCGGGAGGGCGAATGAGCAGTTCTTC.